A single sample is the source of the 7 T cell receptor beta chains below, sequenced in a study of T cells in Graves' hyperthyroidism and ophthalmopathy. Authors of the study amplified TCR beta CDR3 regions from RNA transcripts. RT-PCR in the first round (using the HTBI primer set) targeted the TCR CDR3. TCRdb ran MiXCR on the multiplex PCR reads and lists one entry per CDR3 protein. This sample has around 490,000 distinct CDR3 sequences, with 15% to 20% found just once. Sequenced sample: blood. All receptors come from a man aged 40-50 years with Graves' ophthalmopathy.

This clonotype came up once. The V call is TRBV29-1, the J call TRBJ2-1, with D possibly matching TRBD2 (6 bases). This CDR3 spans 16 amino acids. Looked up from germline, CDR1 is SQVTM and CDR2 is ANQGSEA. Trimming removed 6 bases at V and 6 bases at J, with 24 bases between. CDR3 sequence: CSVRQRGILRGNEQFF. The CDR3, as DNA: TGCAGCGTCCGCCAACGGGGGATCCTAAGAGGCAATGAGCAGTTCTTC.

This clonotype was recorded at least ten times. The chain uses TRBV20-1 and TRBJ2-5; D gene unclear. V was cut by 5 bases and J by 2 bases, with 3 bases left in between. CDR1 and CDR2 from the germline V gene are DFQATT and SNEGSKA (reference sequence). There are 10 residues in the CDR3. In DNA form, the CDR3 reads TGCAGTGCTGCACAAGAGACCCAGTACTTC. Translated, it gives CSAAQETQYF.

The chain has TRBV30 and TRBJ1-3, with 8 bases fitting TRBD1. V dropped 4 bases and J dropped 5; count of bases not matched to a gene: 4. This CDR3 has 13 residues. The V gene's germline CDR1 is GTSNPN and CDR2 SVGIG (reference sequence). CDR3 DNA: TGTGCCTGGACTGGACAGGGAAGAAACACCATATATTTT. Amino acid sequence: CAWTGQGRNTIYF.

This clonotype was counted many times. The chain couples TRBV12-3 or TRBV12-4 to TRBJ2-7; 10 nucleotides agree with TRBD1. V was pared by 4 bases and J by 1 base, with 7 bases of the junction left unmatched. This CDR3 region has 16 residues. The DNA of the CDR3 is TGTGCCAGCAGTTCCGATCTGGGACAGGGGTCCTACGAGCAGTACTTC. Translation gives CASSSDLGQGSYEQYF.

This clonotype was picked up one time. The chain is built from TRBV4-2 and TRBJ2-7; the D gene is possibly TRBD2 (5 bases). V was cut by 1 base and J by 0 bases, with 7 bases left in between. In germline, CDR1 is LGHNA, CDR2 YNFKEQ. The length of the CDR3 is 14 residues. DNA of the CDR3: TGTGCCAGCAGCCAAGTCGGGGTCTCCTACGAGCAGTACTTC. This gives the protein CASSQVGVSYEQYF.

This clonotype was observed a handful of times. This rearrangement joins TRBV13 to TRBJ2-3; D could derive from TRBD1 or TRBD2 (5 bases each). The CDR3 is 17 residues long. V was cut by 4 bases and J by 4 bases, with 21 bases left in between. Germline CDR1 reads PRHDT; CDR2 reads FYEKMQ (reference sequence). This CDR3 reads CASSSPRGLSVADTQYF. The CDR3 coding sequence is TGTGCCAGCAGCTCCCCGAGGGGTTTGTCGGTCGCAGATACGCAGTATTTT.

The J gene is TRBJ2-3, the V gene TRBV6-1; 11 nucleotides line up with TRBD2. Germline V CDR1 and CDR2: MNHNS, SASEGT. The CDR3 sequence is 17 residues long. V shed 5 bases and J 8 bases; nucleotides not matched to a gene: 15. The CDR3 DNA follows: TGTGCCAGCAGTTATTCCGGGACTAGCGGCACCGGGGGTACGCAGTATTTT. It specifies CASSYSGTSGTGGTQYF.